This T cell receptor beta chain was captured in a study of blood T cell repertoires in COVID-19 (dated by TCRdb to the early 2020s). Regarding the study in general: Samples from collaborators originated in the United States, Italy and Spain and spanned both the acute and convalescent phases of COVID-19. The material from the prospective study consisted of cDNA or gDNA derived from T cells, B-cell-depleted T cells, or PBMCs. Deeply sampled blood TCRbeta repertoires from subjects exposed to, actively infected with, or recovered from COVID-19 were included in the dataset. The repertoires were released in a freely available public database meant as a resource for research on the immune response to SARS-CoV-2. The samples were drawn from the first 160 participants of the ongoing ImmuneRACE study and from 1,254 subjects provided by 6 global collaborators. A de-identified subject ID, COVID-19 status, age in years and sex were almost always included in the sample metadata. HLA class I and class II types, where available, came from metadata supplied by the sample provider rather than from assay-based typing. The paper's findings and limits, for the study overall: Clinical and demographic metadata were provided uncurated, with the amount varying by source and participant.

TCRbeta CDR3 regions were amplified from genomic DNA using the immunoSEQ Assay, a bias-controlled multiplex PCR. For the original study's pipeline: The number of nucleated cells in each sample was estimated from the amplification of reference gene primers within the assay. To quantify the absolute abundance of each unique TCRbeta CDR3 rearrangement, sequence reads were collapsed and filtered. For each sample, productive Simpson clonality was calculated as the square root of Simpson's diversity index across productive rearrangements. TCRdb carries this immuneACCESS record with in-frame sequences only. Its versions omit some clonotypes, under half of them owing to an unresolved V gene in the studies checked, with the rest unexplained. Clone size and the V and J calls come from that table; the DNA yielded D and trimming. This sample holds fewer than 350,000 clones; around 86% were observed only once. Of the sample, 5.2% is held by the ten largest clones.

CDR1 and CDR2 (SGHTA, FQGTGA) derive from the germline V gene. The CDR3 starts with the cysteine, ends with the phenylalanine, and has 15 residues. Only CDR3 DNA is held: 45 bases, read in frame from base 1. Cut back by 2 bases and 2 bases, the V and J ends lie 13 bases apart. A word on this clone: The antigen it recognizes is unknown. No much larger clone is present one base from it, and per-base qualities are unavailable.

Enrolling through a virtual design, the prospective study's participants ranged in age from roughly 18 to 100 years and lived across 20 to 25 United States geographic areas. In the prospective study, participants were assigned to cohorts based on the clinical history participants reported in a screening survey and a study questionnaire. Recovered participants in ImmuneRACE Cohort 3 were defined by two consecutive negative NP/OP PCR tests, clearance by a healthcare professional, or resolution of symptoms. Mobile phlebotomists in the prospective study collected whole blood, serum and a nasopharyngeal or oropharyngeal swab from every participant. Additional blood draws and questionnaires over an approximately two-month period could optionally be provided by prospective study participants. Before DNA extraction, blood samples from the prospective study were shipped at room temperature or frozen.

The sequence was collected from a man aged 55 to 70 who had recovered from COVID-19. The receptor chain draws on TRBV7-3 and TRBJ2-7; the D gene is perhaps TRBD2, from 6 matching bases. Sample: PBMCs or T cells enriched from blood (not recorded which). The sequenced DNA is TGTGCCAGCAGCTTATATGGTAGCGGTCCCTACGAGCAGTACTTC. This gives the protein CASSLYGSGPYEQYF.